What follows are 25 T cell receptor beta chains derived from one specimen sequenced in a study of blood T cell repertoires in COVID-19. Using immunoSEQ multiplex PCR, the repertoire was profiled, and TCRdb retains in-frame clones only, with some absent. The sample includes 250,000 to 350,000 clones, about four fifths of them seen just once. The sequencing input was peripheral blood. The receptors derive from a human donor with COVID-19, enrolled during active disease. The donor label of this sample is uncertain.

V gene TRBV25-1 combines with J gene TRBJ2-2, with D possibly being TRBD2 (6 bases). There are 17 residues in the CDR3. The germline V and J ends were trimmed by 5 bases and 5 bases, with 21 bases remaining between them. Germline values: CDR1 MGHDK, CDR2 SYGVNS. CDR3 coding DNA: TGTGCCAGCAGTTTCCCGAGCGGAGGGCCGGAAACCGGGGAGCTGTTTTTT. Translating it yields CASSFPSGGPETGELFF. Using reference TRBV25-1 and TRBJ2-2 for the parts outside the CDR3, the full variable domain is EADIYQTPRYLVIGTGKKITLECSQTMGHDKMYWYQQDPGMELHLIHYSYGVNSTEKGDLSSESTVSRIRTEHFPLTLESARPSHTSQYLCASSFPSGGPETGELFFGEGSRLTVL.

CDR3: CASSLTSGGLSSTDTQYF. The CDR3 DNA sequence: TGTGCCAGCAGCTTAACTAGCGGAGGTCTATCTAGCACAGATACGCAGTATTTT. The chain uses TRBV5-6 and TRBJ2-3; TRBD2 matches 8 bases. The V and J ends lost 2 bases and 0 bases, in that order; junction bases with no gene match: 11. The CDR3 loop spans 18 amino acids. Germline V gene lookup returns CDR1 SGHDT and CDR2 YYEEEE.

The chain employs TRBV6-5 and TRBJ2-7; 8 bases fit TRBD1. Trimming removed 7 bases from V and 2 bases from J; junction bases left unmatched: 7. The germline CDR1 and CDR2 sequences are MNHEY and SVGAGI. The CDR3 totals 14 residues. The CDR3 sequence: CASTGGTGTYEQYF. The DNA of the CDR3 is TGTGCCAGCACCGGAGGGACAGGTACCTACGAGCAGTACTTC.

This sequence joins TRBV6-4 and TRBJ2-3, with TRBD2 as a possible D gene (5 bases). Germline CDR1 is MRHNA and CDR2 is SNTAGT. V lost 8 bases, J lost 2 bases, and 17 bases lay in between. This CDR3 has 15 amino acids. This CDR3 is CASAQDYGITDTQYF. The CDR3 DNA reads TGTGCCAGCGCCCAAGACTACGGGATCACAGATACGCAGTATTTT.

CDR3 nucleotide sequence: TGTGCCAGCAGTGGGTTTCTGGGGGCAAGCCGCGCCTATAATTCACCCCTCCACTTT. It is translated as CASSGFLGASRAYNSPLHF. The chain employs TRBV27 and TRBJ1-6, with a possible D match to TRBD1 (6 bases). Germline V gene data show CDR1 as MNHEY and CDR2 as SMNVEV (reference sequence). CDR3 size: 19 residues. V was pared by 5 bases and J by 2 bases, with 22 bases between.

This sequence joins TRBV15 and TRBJ2-5, with 7 nucleotides matching TRBD2. This CDR3 is built from 15 residues. With V trimmed by 1 base and J by 5 bases, 7 bases remained unmatched. Germline CDR1 is LNHNV and CDR2 is YYDKDF (reference sequence). CDR3 bases: TGTGCCACCAGCAGAGTGGGGGAGGGCAGGGAGACCCAGTACTTC. This codes for CATSRVGEGRETQYF.

CDR3 protein: CASSEGQGARIQYF. The CDR3 DNA sequence: TGTGCCAGCAGTGAAGGGCAGGGGGCTCGCATTCAGTACTTC. The chain couples TRBV2 to TRBJ2-4; TRBD1 matches at 8 bases. Germline CDR1 SNHLY, CDR2 FYNNEI. This CDR3 is built from 14 residues. The ends lost 1 base at V and 9 bases at J; junction bases unmatched: 5.

This clone was seen a handful of times. The rearrangement links TRBV28 to TRBJ1-6, with 9 nucleotides matching TRBD1. The junction had 6 bases not matched to a gene; V was cut back by 8 bases and J by 7 bases. The germline CDR1 and CDR2 sequences are MDHEN and SYDVKM. This CDR3 region has 14 residues. This CDR3 is CASRKQGANSPLHF. The CDR3 region has the DNA TGTGCCAGCCGGAAACAGGGGGCAAATTCACCCCTCCACTTT. Together with reference TRBV28 and TRBJ1-6, the CDR3 gives the full variable domain: DVKVTQSSRYLVKRTGEKVFLECVQDMDHENMFWYRQDPGLGLRLIYFSYDVKMKEKGDIPEGYSVSREKKERFSLILESASTNQTSMYLCASRKQGANSPLHFGNGTRLTVT.

This clone has only a few counts. The chain couples TRBV27 to TRBJ1-1; the D is unclear. CDR3 length equals 14 residues. The V gene lost 3 bases and the J gene lost 2 bases, with 10 bases spanning the gap. Germline lookup yields CDR1 MNHEY and CDR2 SMNVEV (reference sequence). The CDR3 protein is CASSFSQANTEAFF. As DNA, the CDR3 is TGTGCCAGCAGTTTTAGTCAGGCTAACACTGAAGCTTTCTTT.

A word on this clone: One end of the junction fails to match germline, which may point to a read error. The chain joins TRBV7-7 to TRBJ2-2; 8 nucleotides align to TRBD1. Looked up from germline, CDR1 is SSHAT and CDR2 is FNYEAQ (reference sequence). The CDR3 contains 18 residues. CDR3 sequence reads: CASSLDAVGQGGTGELFF. CDR3 bases: TGTGCTAGCAGCTTAGATGCCGTCGGACAGGGCGGAACCGGGGAGCTGTTTTTT.

The CDR3, as DNA: TGTGCCAGCAGCCACCGGCTAGCGGGAGTAAGGAATGAGCAGTTCTTC. Its protein product is CASSHRLAGVRNEQFF. This rearrangement joins TRBV7-2 to TRBJ2-1; 10 bases match TRBD2. J was trimmed by 7 bases and V by 5 bases; bases with no gene match: 11. The germline V gene has CDR1 SGHTA and CDR2 FQGNSA. The CDR3 is made up of 16 amino acids.

V is TRBV11-3 and J is TRBJ2-3; TRBD2 agrees at 7 bases. V lost 5 bases to trimming and J lost 6 bases; unmatched junction nucleotides: 11. CDR1 and CDR2 (germline): SGHNT, YENEEA. The CDR3 covers 15 residues. This CDR3 is CASSRRERDGDTQYF. CDR3 DNA sequence: TGTGCCAGCAGCCGCCGTGAGCGGGACGGGGATACGCAGTATTTT.

The gene calls are TRBV28 and TRBJ1-6; D unclear. Trimming cost V 2 bases and J 4 bases, with 12 bases left between them. The CDR3 spans 16 residues. Germline V gene lookup returns CDR1 MDHEN and CDR2 SYDVKM. CDR3 in DNA: TGTGCCAGCAGTTTAGTCACAGCTACATATAATTCACCCCTCCACTTT. Translated: CASSLVTATYNSPLHF.

V is TRBV27 and J is TRBJ2-7; tentatively, D is TRBD2 (5 bases). Germline CDR1 is MNHEY and CDR2 is SMNVEV (reference sequence). V lost 6 bases, J lost 2 bases, and 20 bases lay in between. The CDR3 spans 16 residues. CDR3 loop: CASSPEPGRAAYEQYF. The CDR3 nucleotides read TGTGCCAGCAGCCCTGAACCCGGGCGGGCAGCCTACGAGCAGTACTTC.

This sequence joins TRBV7-3 and TRBJ1-1; no reliable D call. The ends were cut back, 5 bases at V and 8 bases at J, with 18 bases in the middle. The germline V gene has CDR1 SGHTA and CDR2 FQGTGA. The CDR3 covers 14 residues. The CDR3 region is CASSLDHGREEAFF. The CDR3 bases are TGTGCCAGCAGCCTTGATCACGGGCGGGAAGAAGCTTTCTTT.

The rearrangement joins TRBV5-1 to TRBJ2-7; 12 bases line up with TRBD2. There are 16 residues in the CDR3. V lost 0 bases to trimming and J lost 4 bases; unmatched junction nucleotides: 5. Per the germline V gene, CDR1 is SGHRS and CDR2 is YFSETQ. CDR3 sequence (DNA): TGCGCCAGCAGCTTGGGGGGAGGACTAGCGGGATACGAGCAGTACTTC. This translates into CASSLGGGLAGYEQYF. The whole variable domain, remainder taken from reference TRBV5-1 and TRBJ2-7, is KAGVTQTPRYLIKTRGQQVTLSCSPISGHRSVSWYQQTPGQGLQFLFEYFSETQRNKGNFPGRFSGRQFSNSRSEMNVSTLELGDSALYLCASSLGGGLAGYEQYFGPGTRLTVT.

The gene calls are TRBV4-3 and TRBJ2-1, with TRBD1 matching over 7 bases. The ends lost 1 base at V and 5 bases at J; junction bases unmatched: 5. From germline, CDR1 is LGHNA and CDR2 YSLEER. CDR3 length: 15 amino acids. The CDR3 sequence is CASSQGQGLDNEQFF. The CDR3 bases are TGCGCCAGCAGCCAAGGACAGGGATTGGACAATGAGCAGTTCTTC.

The chain carries TRBV18 and TRBJ1-1; TRBD1 matches 7 bases. V shed 2 bases, J shed 4 bases, and the junction held 10 bases outside the gene matches. CDR1 KGHSH and CDR2 LQKENI come from the germline V gene. There are 16 residues in the CDR3. The chain's CDR3 is CASSPRQTGQGTEAFF. For the CDR3, the DNA is TGTGCCAGCTCACCAAGGCAGACAGGGCAGGGCACTGAAGCTTTCTTT.

The chain uses TRBV27 and TRBJ2-5; D not resolved. The CDR3 is made up of 11 amino acids. Deletions cut 7 bases from V and 4 bases from J, with 7 bases between. Germline assignment: CDR1 MNHEY and CDR2 SMNVEV (reference sequence). This chain's CDR3 is CASTWLETQYF. CDR3 bases: TGTGCCAGCACCTGGCTAGAGACCCAGTACTTC.

The chain carries TRBV6-6 and TRBJ2-1; 9 bases are shared with TRBD2. The CDR3 has 14 residues. Germline V gives CDR1 MNHNY, CDR2 SVGAGI (reference sequence). Trimming removed 6 bases from V and 8 bases from J; junction bases left unmatched: 8. The CDR3 coding sequence is TGTGCCAGCAGGTTTAGCGGGAGCTGGGATGAGCAGTTCTTC. As protein: CASRFSGSWDEQFF.

This clone occurred a few times. At the DNA level, this CDR3 is encoded by other sequences in the same sample as well. CDR3 sequence (DNA): TGTGCCAGCAGCCAAGACCTAGCGGGACAAGAGACCCAGTACTTC. Protein product: CASSQDLAGQETQYF. The V gene is TRBV3-1 (or the pseudogene TRBV3-2), the J gene TRBJ2-5; TRBD2 agrees at 9 bases. Germline CDR1 and CDR2: LGHDT and YNNKEL (reference sequence). The junction had 1 base not matched to a gene; V was cut back by 0 bases and J by 2 bases. The CDR3 has 15 amino acids.

J is TRBJ1-1 and V is TRBV30; 9 nucleotides agree with TRBD1. This CDR3 spans 15 amino acids. Germline CDR1 is GTSNPN and CDR2 is SVGIG (reference sequence). The J segment lost 2 bases and the V segment lost 1 base, leaving 5 bases of the junction unmatched. The CDR3 DNA is TGTGCCTGGAGTGGAACAACAGGGGGCAACACTGAAGCTTTCTTT. Translation gives CAWSGTTGGNTEAFF.

The chain joins TRBV28 to TRBJ2-7; 9 bases fit TRBD1. Germline V gives CDR1 MDHEN, CDR2 SYDVKM. Germline trimming cut 8 bases from V and 2 bases from J; bases unmatched to any gene: 13. The CDR3 is 16 residues long. For the CDR3, the DNA is TGTGCCAGCGGGATCATAGGGACAGGGAAGCCCTACGAGCAGTACTTC. Protein product: CASGIIGTGKPYEQYF.

The chain links TRBV28 to TRBJ2-7, with TRBD2 as a possible D gene (5 bases). The CDR3 covers 13 residues. Deletions cut 10 bases from V and 7 bases from J, with 20 bases between. Germline V gene sequence: CDR1 MDHEN, CDR2 SYDVKM. The CDR3 bases are TGTGCCACCCCTTCGGGATCGCTAGTAGAGCAGTACTTC. It codes for CATPSGSLVEQYF.

This clone was seen a few times. In DNA, the CDR3 is TGTGCCAGCAGCGTACCCCGGGACAGGGTCAAATTTGGGGCCAACGTCCTGACTTTC. Protein: CASSVPRDRVKFGANVLTF. This chain links TRBV9 with TRBJ2-6; TRBD1 matches at 9 bases. The CDR3 consists of 19 residues. Germline V gene sequence: CDR1 SGDLS, CDR2 YYNGEE. V shed 1 base and J 3 bases; nucleotides not matched to a gene: 11. Together with reference TRBV9 and TRBJ2-6, the CDR3 gives the full variable domain: DSGVTQTPKHLITATGQRVTLRCSPRSGDLSVYWYQQSLDQGLQFLIQYYNGEERAKGNILERFSAQQFPDLHSELNLSSLELGDSALYFCASSVPRDRVKFGANVLTFGAGSRLTVL.